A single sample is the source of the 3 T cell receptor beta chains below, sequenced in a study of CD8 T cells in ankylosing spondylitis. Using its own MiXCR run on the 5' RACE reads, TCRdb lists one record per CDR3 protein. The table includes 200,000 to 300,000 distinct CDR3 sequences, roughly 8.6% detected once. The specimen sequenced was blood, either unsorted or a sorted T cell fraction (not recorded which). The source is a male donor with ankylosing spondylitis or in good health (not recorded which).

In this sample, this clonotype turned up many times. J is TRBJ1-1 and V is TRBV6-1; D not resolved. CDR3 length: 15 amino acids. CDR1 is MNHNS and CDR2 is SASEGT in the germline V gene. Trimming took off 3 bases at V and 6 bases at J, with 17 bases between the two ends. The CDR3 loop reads CASSDVSTRGPEAFF. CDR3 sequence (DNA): TGTGCCAGCAGTGATGTGTCGACTCGCGGCCCTGAAGCTTTCTTT.

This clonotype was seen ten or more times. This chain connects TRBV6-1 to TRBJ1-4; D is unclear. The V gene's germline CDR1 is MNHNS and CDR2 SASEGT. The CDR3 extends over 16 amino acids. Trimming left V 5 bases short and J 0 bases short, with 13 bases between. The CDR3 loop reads CASSQETLATNEKLFF. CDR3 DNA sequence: TGTGCCAGCAGTCAAGAGACCTTGGCAACTAATGAAAAACTGTTTTTT.

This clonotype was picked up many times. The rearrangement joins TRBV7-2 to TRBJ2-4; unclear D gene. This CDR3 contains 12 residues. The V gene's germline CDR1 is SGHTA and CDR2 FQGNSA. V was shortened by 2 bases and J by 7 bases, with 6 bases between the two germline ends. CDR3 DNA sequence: TGTGCCAGCAGCTTAAGTAACAACATTCAGTACTTC. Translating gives CASSLSNNIQYF.